This TCR beta chain was retrieved from a study of blood T cell repertoires in COVID-19. Study as a whole: Whether acute or convalescent, the COVID-19 samples came from the United States, Italy and Spain. PBMCs, B-cell-depleted T cells, or T cells provided the cDNA or gDNA that made up the material.

Original analysis: Researchers report that nucleated cell counts were estimated from reference gene primer amplification. The method was immunoSEQ multiplex PCR; TCRdb's version includes in-frame clones alone and lacks a portion of them. D and trimming come from the DNA, and the V and J calls and clone size come from that table. Here the sample spans some 46,000 clones, roughly 89% being singletons. This CDR3 region has 16 residues. The germline V gene encodes CDR1 SQVTM and CDR2 ANQGSEA. V was clipped by 4 bases and J by 1 base; unmatched bases: 8. The clonotype was recovered from a man aged 55 to 70 with active COVID-19. The chain recombines TRBV29-1 with TRBJ2-3; 10 positions match TRBD2. The sample consisted of peripheral blood. The CDR3 sequence is CSVAAGGIGGTDTQYF. In DNA, the CDR3 is TGCAGCGTTGCAGCGGGGGGGATCGGGGGCACAGATACGCAGTATTTT.